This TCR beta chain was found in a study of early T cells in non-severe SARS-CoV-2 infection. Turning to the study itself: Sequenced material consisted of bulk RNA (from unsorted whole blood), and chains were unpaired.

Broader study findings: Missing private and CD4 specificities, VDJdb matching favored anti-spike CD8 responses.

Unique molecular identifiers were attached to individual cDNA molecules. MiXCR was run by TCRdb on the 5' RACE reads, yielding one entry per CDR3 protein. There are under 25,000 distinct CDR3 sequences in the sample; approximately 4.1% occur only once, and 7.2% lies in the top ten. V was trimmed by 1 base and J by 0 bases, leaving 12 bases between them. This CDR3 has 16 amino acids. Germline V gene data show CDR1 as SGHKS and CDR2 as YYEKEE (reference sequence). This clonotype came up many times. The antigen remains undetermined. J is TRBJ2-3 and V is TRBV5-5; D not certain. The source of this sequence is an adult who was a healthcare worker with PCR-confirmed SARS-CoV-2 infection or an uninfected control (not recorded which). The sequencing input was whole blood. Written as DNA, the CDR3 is TGTGCCAGCAGCTTGTCAGGCAAAACTAGCACAGATACGCAGTATTTT. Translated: CASSLSGKTSTDTQYF.